The 5 T cell receptor beta chains given below trace back to one sample, sequenced in a study of breast tumors, draining lymph nodes, adjacent tissues. The lymph nodes were axillary draining lymph nodes from breast cancer patients. One entry per CDR3 protein, called by TCRdb with MiXCR from the multiplex PCR reads. The sample shows about 140,000 distinct CDR3 sequences, approximately 32% of them seen only once. The sequenced material came from axillary lymph node tissue. The receptors shown here come from a female donor with breast cancer. Some clones in this sample may be carry-over from other donors' samples.

The J gene is TRBJ2-7, the V gene TRBV5-1, with TRBD1 matching over 10 bases. The CDR3 loop spans 13 amino acids. Trimming cost V 4 bases and J 9 bases; bases outside gene matches: 7. CDR1 is SGHRS and CDR2 is YFSETQ in the germline V gene. The CDR3 sequence: CASSGGQGDRQYF. The CDR3 DNA is TGCGCCAGCAGCGGAGGACAGGGGGATCGGCAGTACTTC.

Turning to this clonotype: With a much larger clone just one base away, this may be a read error. This chain connects TRBV20-1 to TRBJ1-2; D is uncertain. The CDR3 is 11 amino acids. The V gene's germline CDR1 is DFQATT and CDR2 SNEGSKA (reference sequence). This CDR3 is CSARDPYGYAF. As DNA, the CDR3 is TGCAGTGCTAGAGATCCCTATGGCTACGCCTTC.

There are many counts of this clonotype. The V call is TRBV12-3 or TRBV12-4, the J call TRBJ2-5; the match to TRBD2 covers 7 bases. The CDR3 covers 16 residues. With 3 bases clipped from V and 2 bases from J, the junction kept 9 bases outside the gene matches. CDR3 amino acids: CASSFSSSGIQETQYF. In DNA, the CDR3 is TGTGCCAGCAGTTTCTCTTCTAGCGGAATACAAGAGACCCAGTACTTC.

This clonotype was counted at least ten times. The V call is TRBV5-5, the J call TRBJ1-2, with a weak D call TRBD1 (6 bases). The CDR3 runs to 13 residues. CDR1 and CDR2 from the germline V gene are SGHKS and YYEKEE (reference sequence). V was clipped by 6 bases and J by 6 bases, with 15 bases between them. DNA for the CDR3: TGTGCCAGCACCTTAGGGGGGCGGGATGGCTACACCTTC. Its translation: CASTLGGRDGYTF.

This clonotype was observed at least ten times. The genes are TRBV29-1 and TRBJ1-5; D might be TRBD1 (5 bases). The germline gives CDR1 SQVTM, CDR2 ANQGSEA. V lost 4 bases, J lost 2 bases, and 15 bases lay in between. The CDR3 consists of 15 residues. The CDR3 DNA reads as TGCAGCGTTGTCGAGCAGGGATTGGGCAATCAGCCCCAGCATTTT. Residues: CSVVEQGLGNQPQHF.